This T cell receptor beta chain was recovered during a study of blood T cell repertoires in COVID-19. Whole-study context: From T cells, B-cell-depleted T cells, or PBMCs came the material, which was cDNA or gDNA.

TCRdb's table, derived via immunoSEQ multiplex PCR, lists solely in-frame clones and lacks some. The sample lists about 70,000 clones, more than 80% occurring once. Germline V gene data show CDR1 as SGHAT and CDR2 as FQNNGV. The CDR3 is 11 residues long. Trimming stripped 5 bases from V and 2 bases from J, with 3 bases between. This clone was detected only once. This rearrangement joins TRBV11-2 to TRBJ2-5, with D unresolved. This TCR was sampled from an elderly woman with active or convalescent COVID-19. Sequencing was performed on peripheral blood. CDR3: CASSLQETQYF. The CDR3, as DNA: TGTGCCAGCAGCCTACAAGAGACCCAGTACTTC.